This T cell receptor (beta chain) was recorded in a study of blood T cell repertoires in COVID-19. Study-wide context: Acute and convalescent COVID-19 specimens originated in the United States, Italy and Spain. Sample material is recorded as cDNA or gDNA derived from T cells, B-cell-depleted T cells, or PBMCs.

This CDR3 has 13 amino acids. The germline V gene encodes CDR1 SNHLY and CDR2 FYNNEI. The V and J ends lost 2 bases and 1 base respectively, with 5 bases between them. The study counted Cohort 3 donors as recovered given two negative PCRs, clearance, or symptom resolution. Authors' data handling: The assay estimated nucleated cells by amplifying reference gene primers. Libraries were prepared by immunoSEQ multiplex PCR; TCRdb keeps only in-frame clonotypes and omits some of them. That table supplies the V and J calls and clone size; D and trimming were determined from the DNA. The profile shows approximately 440,000 clones, around 90% of them singletons.

The chain uses TRBV2 and TRBJ1-1; no definite D call. The sequence was obtained from a man aged 18 to 29 who had recovered from COVID-19. The sequenced material came from PBMCs or T cells enriched from blood (not recorded which). CDR3 protein: CASSELRNTEAFF. The CDR3 bases are TGTGCCAGCAGTGAATTGAGGAACACTGAAGCTTTCTTT.